This note documents a single T cell receptor (beta chain) sequence. Its specificity is unknown. The entry originates in a study of T cell responses to AZD1222 COVID-19 vaccine. Study-level results: Recipients of two AZD1222 doses showed rising Spike-specific TCR breadth and depth. Baseline serostatus was positive in only a handful of AZD1222 recipients. Within unmutated variant regions lay the reported targets of nearly half of spike-specific TCRs. Donor demographics were predominantly white British with a female majority; clonal diversity may be underestimated.

Assay used: immunoSEQ multiplex PCR; TCRdb lists only in-frame clones, some missing. This table has 70,000 or so clones, 83% appearing once. The CDR3 contains 14 residues. V shed 3 bases and J 7 bases; nucleotides not matched to a gene: 2. Germline CDR1 reads SGHRS; CDR2 reads YFSETQ. The TCR originated in an adult who received the AZD1222 COVID-19 vaccine. The input for sequencing was peripheral blood, taken 28 days after the second AZD1222 dose. The rearrangement links TRBV5-1 to TRBJ1-4, with 11 nucleotides matching TRBD1. The CDR3 nucleotides read TGCGCCAGCAGCTACGGGACAGGGGGTGAAAAACTGTTTTTT. This codes for CASSYGTGGEKLFF.